This TCR beta chain was recorded in a study of blood T cells in healthy people across ages. Each individual donor underwent a draw of ten milliliters of peripheral blood. RNA extraction gave at least 5 micrograms of total RNA per sample. This clonotype was detected only a few times. A much larger clone sits a single nucleotide away, making a read error possible. A second PCR, run for about 7 to 11 cycles, used a sample-barcoded 5' primer plus a J-beta primer mix. Via MiXCR, TCRdb re-called the 5' RACE reads, giving one row per CDR3 protein. Altogether about 930,000 distinct CDR3 sequences are present, 25% to 35% being singletons, with the ten largest covering roughly 10%. The ends were cut back, 2 bases at V and 5 bases at J, with 22 bases in the middle. Germline loops: CDR1 MDHEN, CDR2 SYDVKM. The CDR3 runs to 17 residues. This sample also appeared in a second study, on T cells of mothers and their children. As that study records: Comparable shaping of TCR recombination output by thymic selection was observed in related and unrelated pairs.

The sequence derives from a woman between 35 and 50 years old in good health. The V gene is TRBV28, the J gene TRBJ2-7; D might be TRBD1 or TRBD2, each matching 5 bases. Sequenced: blood. The CDR3 is CASSLGRGIRTTNEQYF. The DNA for the CDR3 is TGTGCCAGCAGTTTAGGACGGGGCATAAGGACGACTAACGAGCAGTACTTC.